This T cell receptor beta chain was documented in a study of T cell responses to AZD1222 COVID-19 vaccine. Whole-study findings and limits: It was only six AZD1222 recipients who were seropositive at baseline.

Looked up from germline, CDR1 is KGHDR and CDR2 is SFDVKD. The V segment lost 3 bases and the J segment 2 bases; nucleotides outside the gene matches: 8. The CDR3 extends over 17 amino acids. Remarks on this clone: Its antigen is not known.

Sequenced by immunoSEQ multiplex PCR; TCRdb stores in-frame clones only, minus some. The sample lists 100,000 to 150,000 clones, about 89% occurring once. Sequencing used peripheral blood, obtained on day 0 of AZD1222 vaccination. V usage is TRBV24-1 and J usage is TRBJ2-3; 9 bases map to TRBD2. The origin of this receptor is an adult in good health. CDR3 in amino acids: CATSDRPSGINTDTQYF. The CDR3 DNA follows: TGTGCCACCAGTGATAGGCCTAGCGGGATTAACACAGATACGCAGTATTTT.